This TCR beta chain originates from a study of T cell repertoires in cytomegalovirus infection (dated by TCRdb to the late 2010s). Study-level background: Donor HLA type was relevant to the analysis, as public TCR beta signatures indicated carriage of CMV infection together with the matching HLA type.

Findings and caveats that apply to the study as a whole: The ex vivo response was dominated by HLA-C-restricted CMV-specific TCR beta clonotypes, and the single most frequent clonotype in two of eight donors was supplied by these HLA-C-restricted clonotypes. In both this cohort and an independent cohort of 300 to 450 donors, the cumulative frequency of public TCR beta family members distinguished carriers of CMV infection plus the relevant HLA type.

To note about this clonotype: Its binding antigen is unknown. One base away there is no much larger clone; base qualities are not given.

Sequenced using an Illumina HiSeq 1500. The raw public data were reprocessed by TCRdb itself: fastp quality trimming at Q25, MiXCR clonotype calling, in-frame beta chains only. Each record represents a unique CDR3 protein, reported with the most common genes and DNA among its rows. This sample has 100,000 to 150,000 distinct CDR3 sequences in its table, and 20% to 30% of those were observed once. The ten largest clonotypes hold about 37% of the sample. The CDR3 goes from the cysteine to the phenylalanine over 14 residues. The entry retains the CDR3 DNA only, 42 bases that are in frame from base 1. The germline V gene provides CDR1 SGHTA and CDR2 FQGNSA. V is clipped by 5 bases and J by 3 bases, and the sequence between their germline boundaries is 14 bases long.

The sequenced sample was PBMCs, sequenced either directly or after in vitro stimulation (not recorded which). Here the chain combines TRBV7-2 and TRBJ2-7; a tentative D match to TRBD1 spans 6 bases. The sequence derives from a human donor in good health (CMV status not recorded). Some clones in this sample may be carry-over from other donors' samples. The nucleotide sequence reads TGTGCCAGCAGCAGGCGACAGGACAACTACGAGCAGTACTTC. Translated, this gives CASSRRQDNYEQYF.